This is a list of T cell receptor beta chains from one sample in a study of cytomegalovirus exposure and HLA in healthy donors. Data came from immunoSEQ multiplex PCR; TCRdb stores just in-frame clones and leaves some out. The profile shows 110,000 to 150,000 clones, 70% to 90% of them singletons. Sequencing input: PBMCs. Receptors originate from a woman in her twenties or thirties in good health and CMV-seronegative. CDR3s include the opening cysteine and the closing phenylalanine or tryptophan. A D gene is named only where the DNA matches it firmly. Clone size appears in some rows only: once, few, many, or a class for an expanded clone.

V,D,J,size,CDR3,DNA
TRBV18,.,TRBJ2-1,.,CASSSSADGYNEQFF,TGTGCCAGCTCATCTTCAGCGGACGGGTACAATGAGCAGTTCTTC
TRBV29-1,.,TRBJ2-3,.,CSVERGSTDTQYF,TGCAGCGTTGAACGGGGGAGTACAGATACGCAGTATTTT
TRBV20-1,.,TRBJ2-1,.,CSAREYEQFF,TGCAGTGCTAGGGAGTATGAGCAGTTCTTC
TRBV16,.,TRBJ2-1,.,CASSPSDYNEQFF,TGTGCCAGCAGCCCGAGCGACTACAATGAGCAGTTCTTC
TRBV28,.,TRBJ1-4,.,CASKSGETEKLFF,TGTGCCAGCAAATCCGGGGAGACAGAAAAACTGTTTTTT
TRBV4-1,.,TRBJ1-2,.,CASSQESGNYGYTF,TGCGCCAGCAGCCAAGAGTCGGGTAACTATGGCTACACCTTC
TRBV9,TRBD2,TRBJ2-3,.,CASSVGLAGGLDTQYF,TGTGCCAGCAGCGTGGGACTAGCGGGGGGGTTAGATACGCAGTATTTT
TRBV5-1,.,TRBJ2-7,.,CASSKGLFQYEQYF,TGCGCCAGCAGCAAAGGACTATTTCAGTACGAGCAGTACTTC
TRBV27,.,TRBJ1-5,.,CASNSGDPSGQPQHF,TGTGCCAGCAATTCGGGAGACCCCTCGGGGCAGCCCCAGCATTTT
TRBV5-1,TRBD1,TRBJ2-3,.,CASSRDRAVIDTQYF,TGCGCCAGCAGCCGGGACAGGGCTGTCATAGATACGCAGTATTTT
TRBV11-1,.,TRBJ2-1,.,CASSGGGFWQFF,TGTGCCAGCAGCGGAGGTGGGTTCTGGCAGTTCTTC
TRBV14,.,TRBJ2-3,.,CASSHRGRGERDTQYF,TGTGCCAGCAGCCACCGGGGCAGGGGGGAGAGAGATACGCAGTATTTT
TRBV27,.,TRBJ2-1,.,CASSFRHRDGFYNEQFF,TGTGCCAGCAGTTTCCGCCACAGGGATGGGTTCTACAATGAGCAGTTCTTC
TRBV7-2,TRBD2,TRBJ2-7,.,CASSLGIAGGGGHEQYF,TGTGCCAGCAGCTTAGGCATAGCGGGGGGCGGGGGACACGAGCAGTACTTC
TRBV10-3,.,TRBJ1-2,.,CAISESTGLGYGYTF,TGTGCCATCAGTGAGTCGACGGGGTTGGGCTATGGCTACACCTTC
TRBV29-1,TRBD2,TRBJ2-5,.,CSVEGLAGGRETQYF,TGCAGCGTTGAGGGTCTAGCGGGGGGAAGAGAGACCCAGTACTTC
TRBV7-9,.,TRBJ1-2,.,CASSLESGAYGYTF,TGTGCCAGCAGCTTAGAGTCAGGGGCCTATGGCTACACCTTC
TRBV18,.,TRBJ2-6,.,CASSPATTSGANVLTF,TGTGCCAGCTCACCAGCCACAACCTCTGGGGCCAACGTCCTGACTTTC
TRBV18,TRBD1,TRBJ2-1,once,CASSPDRGSNEQFF,TGTGCCAGCTCACCCGACAGGGGGAGTAATGAGCAGTTCTTC
TRBV6-1,.,TRBJ2-1,.,CASSEGLGSEQFF,TGTGCCAGCAGTGAAGGATTGGGGAGTGAGCAGTTCTTC
TRBV9,TRBD1,TRBJ1-2,once,CASSPQGAGGADYGYTF,TGTGCCAGCAGCCCCCAGGGGGCAGGGGGCGCAGACTATGGCTACACCTTC
TRBV27,.,TRBJ1-1,once,CASSSWGGTEAFF,TGTGCCAGCAGTTCCTGGGGAGGCACTGAAGCTTTCTTT
TRBV19,TRBD1,TRBJ1-1,.,CASSATGGASTEAFF,TGTGCCAGTAGTGCGACAGGGGGCGCGAGTACTGAAGCTTTCTTT
TRBV9,TRBD1,TRBJ2-1,.,CASSVGGQGIYNEQFF,TGTGCCAGCAGCGTAGGAGGACAGGGTATCTACAATGAGCAGTTCTTC
TRBV5-1,.,TRBJ1-1,.,CASSRTGIPNTEAFF,TGCGCCAGCAGCAGAACAGGGATTCCTAACACTGAAGCTTTCTTT
TRBV19,TRBD1,TRBJ1-5,.,CASSRDGQGVAHF,TGTGCCAGTAGTAGGGATGGACAGGGGGTCGCGCATTTT
TRBV7-6,.,TRBJ2-7,.,CASSLLVSRDYEQYF,TGTGCCAGCAGCTTACTAGTCTCCCGGGACTACGAGCAGTACTTC
TRBV27,.,TRBJ2-2,.,CASSLVVGRELFF,TGTGCCAGCAGCCTAGTGGTTGGCCGGGAGCTGTTTTTT
TRBV11-2,TRBD2,TRBJ2-2,.,CASSLVAGVGELFF,TGTGCCAGCAGCTTAGTAGCGGGGGTCGGGGAGCTGTTTTTT
TRBV7-2,.,TRBJ1-6,.,CASSLTPDHRENSPLHF,TGTGCCAGCAGCCTCACTCCCGACCACAGGGAAAATTCACCCCTCCACTTT
TRBV6-6,TRBD1,TRBJ1-2,.,CASSRLLTGGGGYTF,TGTGCCAGCAGTCGACTATTGACAGGGGGCGGGGGCTACACCTTC
TRBV6-6,TRBD1,TRBJ2-7,.,CASSYSQGVYEQYF,TGTGCCAGCAGTTACTCCCAGGGGGTCTACGAGCAGTACTTC
TRBV18,.,TRBJ2-7,.,CASSLDRREQYF,TGTGCCAGCTCGCTTGACAGGCGCGAGCAGTACTTC
TRBV2,.,TRBJ1-5,.,CASNIEGVETQPQHF,TGTGCCAGCAATATCGAGGGGGTGGAGACTCAGCCCCAGCATTTT
TRBV4-1,TRBD1,TRBJ1-1,.,CASSQYPIRKTGRSTEAFF,TGCGCCAGCAGCCAATACCCCATCCGGAAGACAGGGAGGTCCACTGAAGCTTTCTTT
TRBV5-1,TRBD1,TRBJ1-5,.,CASSLDGSGGQPQHF,TGCGCCAGCAGCTTGGACGGGTCAGGGGGTCAGCCCCAGCATTTT
TRBV28,.,TRBJ2-2,.,CASSDSYSFHYNTGELFF,TGTGCCAGCAGTGACTCTTATTCTTTCCACTACAACACCGGGGAGCTGTTTTTT
TRBV6-6,.,TRBJ2-7,.,CASKSGELVRSYEQYF,TGTGCCAGCAAGTCAGGGGAATTGGTCCGTTCCTACGAGCAGTACTTC
TRBV7-9,TRBD2,TRBJ2-1,.,CASSLAWGGSQQFF,TGTGCCAGCAGCTTAGCATGGGGGGGGTCGCAGCAGTTCTTC
TRBV27,.,TRBJ1-2,.,CASSLKLGQQGSGYTF,TGTGCCAGCAGTTTAAAATTAGGCCAGCAGGGAAGCGGCTACACCTTC
TRBV2,.,TRBJ2-7,.,CASRRAVEQYF,TGTGCCAGCAGGAGGGCAGTCGAGCAGTACTTC
TRBV5-1,TRBD2,TRBJ2-1,once,CASSLRPGSGGDEQFF,TGCGCCAGCAGCCTACGCCCGGGGTCCGGGGGGGATGAGCAGTTCTTC
TRBV6-5,.,TRBJ1-1,.,CASSRGGTEAFF,TGTGCCAGCAGCCGCGGGGGGACTGAAGCTTTCTTT
TRBV5-1,TRBD1,TRBJ2-7,.,CASSLEVGQGISEQYF,TGCGCCAGCAGCTTGGAAGTTGGACAGGGGATAAGTGAGCAGTACTTC
TRBV7-2,TRBD1,TRBJ1-2,.,CASSSMDRGNYGYTF,TGTGCCAGCAGCTCCATGGACAGGGGGAACTATGGCTACACCTTC
TRBV7-9,.,TRBJ1-1,.,CASSKGNMNTEAFF,TGTGCCAGCAGCAAGGGGAACATGAACACTGAAGCTTTCTTT
TRBV2,TRBD2,TRBJ2-1,.,CASSDSPSGGGSEQFF,TGTGCCAGCAGTGATTCCCCTAGCGGGGGGGGTAGTGAGCAGTTCTTC
TRBV5-1,.,TRBJ1-2,.,CASSPLPANYGYTF,TGCGCCAGCAGCCCCCTACCGGCTAACTATGGCTACACCTTC
TRBV14,.,TRBJ2-7,few,CASSRQPSYEQYF,TGTGCCAGCAGCCGACAGCCCAGCTACGAGCAGTACTTC
TRBV9,.,TRBJ2-1,.,CASSPRQGGSSYNEQFF,TGTGCCAGCAGCCCACGACAGGGAGGAAGCTCCTACAATGAGCAGTTCTTC
TRBV7-6,TRBD2,TRBJ2-7,.,CASSLAAGAPYEQYF,TGTGCCAGCAGCTTAGCAGCGGGGGCACCCTACGAGCAGTACTTC
TRBV9,TRBD1,TRBJ1-5,once,CASSPSPGGQNQPQHF,TGTGCCAGCAGCCCATCTCCAGGGGGCCAGAATCAGCCCCAGCATTTT
TRBV5-3,.,TRBJ2-1,.,CARSRWTGREPYNEQFF,TGTGCCAGAAGCCGATGGACAGGGCGGGAGCCCTACAATGAGCAGTTCTTC
TRBV2,TRBD1,TRBJ2-7,.,CAIDKTGGSYEQYF,TGTGCCATCGACAAGACAGGGGGAAGCTACGAGCAGTACTTC
TRBV12-2,.,TRBJ2-7,few,CASRFGQPNPEQYF,TGTGCAAGTCGCTTTGGACAGCCTAACCCTGAGCAGTACTTC
TRBV7-8,TRBD2,TRBJ2-7,.,CASSTGGTGVPYEQYF,TGTGCCAGCTCAACCGGGGGGACGGGGGTTCCCTACGAGCAGTACTTC
TRBV5-6,TRBD2,TRBJ2-1,few,CASSLGRGGRRGEQFF,TGTGCCAGCAGCTTGGGGCGGGGGGGCCGTAGAGGTGAGCAGTTCTTC